These 21 T cell receptor beta chains were all obtained from the same sample, sequenced in a study of Graves' ophthalmopathy and Graves' hyperthyroidism. RNA transcripts provided the template for amplifying TCR beta CDR3 regions. A first-round RT-PCR used HTBI primers, followed by a second-round multiplex PCR. TCRdb re-derived calls from the multiplex PCR reads in MiXCR, one entry per CDR3 protein. The sample has hundreds of thousands of distinct CDR3 sequences; around 50% are singletons. The specimen was peripheral blood. These receptor sequences come from an adult man with Graves' ophthalmopathy.

A word on this clonotype: A read error is likely, as this CDR3 ends without the conserved phenylalanine or tryptophan. This chain uses TRBV7-6 with TRBJ1-2; 7 bases map to TRBD1. Germline trimming cut 5 bases from V and 0 bases from J; bases unmatched to any gene: 9. This CDR3 is 16 amino acids long. Germline V gene data show CDR1 as SGHVS and CDR2 as FNYEAQ. CDR3 coding DNA: TGTGCCAGCAGCCCAGCTCCGGGACAGACTAACTATGGCTACACCCTC. Protein: CASSPAPGQTNYGYTL.

The CDR3 loop is CASSLGSSGGYEQYF. In DNA form, the CDR3 reads TGCGCCAGCAGCTTGGGGTCTAGCGGGGGCTACGAGCAGTACTTC. This rearrangement joins TRBV5-1 to TRBJ2-7, with TRBD2 identical over 10 bases. In germline, CDR1 is SGHRS, CDR2 YFSETQ. This CDR3 is built from 15 residues. With 0 bases clipped from V and 3 bases from J, the junction kept 3 bases outside the gene matches.

J is TRBJ2-1 and V is TRBV9, with D possibly being TRBD1 (5 bases). The CDR3 has 13 amino acids. Germline V gives CDR1 SGDLS, CDR2 YYNGEE. V lost 4 bases and J lost 5, with 10 bases in between. CDR3 DNA: TGTGCCAGCAGCTTTGTCAGGGACAATGAGCAGTTCTTC. Amino acid sequence: CASSFVRDNEQFF.

The chain recombines TRBV6-5 with TRBJ1-5; 7 bases fit TRBD1. Germline CDR1 MNHEY, CDR2 SVGAGI. V was pared by 6 bases and J by 6 bases, with 11 bases of the junction left unmatched. The CDR3 totals 15 residues. The CDR3 DNA reads as TGTGCCAGCAGCGACACAGGGGTAACCCTTCAGCCCCAGCATTTT. Protein product: CASSDTGVTLQPQHF.

This clonotype showed up just a few times. The chain links TRBV10-2 to TRBJ2-7, with D perhaps being TRBD1 or TRBD2 (5 bases each). V was trimmed by 10 bases and J by 3 bases, leaving 19 bases between them. The germline CDR1 and CDR2 sequences are WSHSY and SAAADI. This CDR3 spans 14 amino acids. The CDR3 nucleotides are TGCGCCACCCTTCAAGGGCGAGGGGTCTACGAGCAGTACTTC. Translated, it gives CATLQGRGVYEQYF.

On this clonotype itself: One base away lies a much larger clone, so this may be a sequencing read error. The rearrangement joins TRBV2 to TRBJ1-2, with TRBD1 matching 8 bases. Germline V gene lookup returns CDR1 SNHLY and CDR2 FYNNEI. This CDR3 has 13 residues. In DNA, the CDR3 is TGTGCCAGCAGTACCCAGGGGGCGTATGGCCACACCTTC. This sequence encodes CASSTQGAYGHTF.

The chain employs TRBV5-1 and TRBJ2-2, with TRBD1 identical over 9 bases. This CDR3 is built from 15 residues. After removal of 3 bases from V and 6 bases from J, the junction contained 6 bases not matched to a gene. From germline, CDR1 is SGHRS and CDR2 YFSETQ. DNA for the CDR3: TGCGCCAGCAGCTCGGGACAGGGAATTCCCGGGGAGCTGTTTTTT. This translates into CASSSGQGIPGELFF.

This chain joins TRBV27 and TRBJ1-5, with a tentative D call TRBD1 (5 bases). V lost 0 bases to trimming and J lost 10 bases, with 10 bases between them. Germline V lookup: CDR1 MNHEY, CDR2 SMNVEV (reference sequence). The CDR3 is 13 amino acids. The CDR3 sequence: CASSLSGGDPQHF. The DNA of the CDR3 is TGTGCCAGCAGTTTATCTGGAGGGGACCCCCAGCATTTT.

The chain joins TRBV12-3 or TRBV12-4 to TRBJ1-2, with D possibly matching TRBD1 (6 bases). The ends were cut back, 2 bases at V and 4 bases at J, with 14 bases in the middle. CDR3 length equals 15 residues. CDR3 in DNA: TGTGCCAGCAGTTTAAGGACAGACAACCCCTATGGCTACACCTTC. It codes for CASSLRTDNPYGYTF.

This clonotype was picked up a small number of times. The rearrangement links TRBV12-3 or TRBV12-4 to TRBJ1-6; TRBD1 aligns across 8 bases. The CDR3 length is 14 residues. Trimming cost V 6 bases and J 9 bases; bases outside gene matches: 7. For the CDR3, the DNA is TGTGCCAGCAGCCCGACAGGGGTGGGTTCACCCCTCCACTTT. This translates into CASSPTGVGSPLHF.

The chain uses TRBV10-3 and TRBJ1-1, with 9 bases lining up with TRBD1. Trimming took 6 bases from V and 2 from J; bases not matched to a gene: 16. Germline V CDR1 and CDR2: ENHRY, SYGVKD. This CDR3 comprises 18 residues. CDR3 residues: CAISPFHDRGFGNTEAFF. DNA for the CDR3: TGTGCCATCAGCCCTTTTCATGACAGGGGGTTTGGTAACACTGAAGCTTTCTTT.

The chain links TRBV19 to TRBJ1-2; TRBD1 is a possible D gene (5 bases). With 1 base removed from V and 2 bases from J, the gap between germline ends came to 11 bases. The CDR3 has 15 amino acids. Germline V CDR1 and CDR2: LNHDA, SQIVND (reference sequence). The CDR3 is CASSIGRGPNYGYTF. The CDR3 coding sequence is TGTGCCAGTAGTATAGGACGGGGACCCAACTATGGCTACACCTTC. Looking up the rest from reference TRBV19 and TRBJ1-2 gives the full variable domain: DGGITQSPKYLFRKEGQNVTLSCEQNLNHDAMYWYRQDPGQGLRLIYYSQIVNDFQKGDIAEGYSVSREKKESFPLTVTSAQKNPTAFYLCASSIGRGPNYGYTFGSGTRLTVV.

This sequence joins TRBV19 and TRBJ1-5; tentatively, D is TRBD1 (5 bases). The CDR3 spans 12 residues. Per the germline V gene, CDR1 is LNHDA and CDR2 is SQIVND (reference sequence). Trimming left V 6 bases short and J 7 bases short, with 10 bases between. For the CDR3, the DNA is TGTGCCAGTAGGGGGGAGAGGCAGCCCCAGCATTTT. It is translated as CASRGERQPQHF.

This clonotype has a count of ten or more. V and J are TRBV20-1 and TRBJ1-2, with 8 bases identical to TRBD1. Trimming removed 3 bases from V and 8 bases from J; junction bases left unmatched: 8. The germline V gene has CDR1 DFQATT and CDR2 SNEGSKA (reference sequence). This CDR3 contains 13 residues. CDR3 sequence reads: CSASASGGWGYTF. CDR3 nucleotide sequence: TGCAGTGCTAGTGCTTCAGGGGGCTGGGGCTACACCTTC.

V gene TRBV19 combines with J gene TRBJ2-2, with a possible D match to TRBD1 (6 bases). The CDR3 is 17 amino acids. V was pared by 4 bases and J by 4 bases, with 19 bases between. Germline CDR1 LNHDA, CDR2 SQIVND (reference sequence). CDR3 protein: CASSTVGRGRGTGELFF. In DNA, the CDR3 is TGTGCCAGTAGTACAGTAGGCAGGGGCAGGGGCACCGGGGAGCTGTTTTTT.

The gene calls are TRBV9 and TRBJ1-5; D remains ambiguous. The germline V gene has CDR1 SGDLS and CDR2 YYNGEE. V shed 0 bases and J shed 2 bases, with 9 bases lying between them. This CDR3 comprises 15 residues. CDR3 DNA sequence: TGTGCCAGCAGCGTAGCTGTGGGAGGCAATCAGCCCCAGCATTTT. Protein sequence: CASSVAVGGNQPQHF.

This clonotype was recorded a few times. The rearrangement links TRBV5-1 to TRBJ1-1; D uncertain. The CDR3 is made up of 13 amino acids. Germline V gene sequence: CDR1 SGHRS, CDR2 YFSETQ. Trimming pared 4 bases from V and 5 bases from J, leaving 12 bases between. CDR3 nucleotide sequence: TGCGCCAGCAGCCCCGGCGGGAGTACTGAAGCTTTCTTT. Amino acids: CASSPGGSTEAFF.

V usage is TRBV20-1 and J usage is TRBJ1-2, with D maybe TRBD1 (5 bases). CDR3 length: 13 amino acids. V lost 1 base and J lost 8, with 14 bases in between. Germline V CDR1 and CDR2: DFQATT, SNEGSKA (reference sequence). CDR3 DNA: TGCAGTGCTAGAGTTGGGGCAGGCGGGGGCTACACCTTC. This sequence encodes CSARVGAGGGYTF.

The chain carries TRBV10-2 and TRBJ2-5, with TRBD1 matching over 10 bases. Looked up from germline, CDR1 is WSHSY and CDR2 is SAAADI. CDR3 length equals 15 residues. J gave up 0 bases and V 6 bases, and 4 bases lay outside the gene matches. CDR3 sequence: CASRDRGPYQETQYF. The DNA of the CDR3 is TGCGCCAGCAGAGACAGGGGGCCCTACCAAGAGACCCAGTACTTC.

Notes on this clonotype: The junction differs from germline at one of its ends, possibly a read error. The genes are TRBV10-2 and TRBJ1-6; possible D gene TRBD1, 6 bases. CDR3 length: 16 residues. Germline V gene data show CDR1 as WSHSY and CDR2 as SAAADI. CDR3 in DNA: TGTGCCAGCAGTCCCAAAACCACAGGGTACAATTCACCCCTCCACTTT. This translates into CASSPKTTGYNSPLHF.

This clonotype was seen a few times. The chain recombines TRBV7-6 with TRBJ2-7; D uncertain. Germline CDR1 and CDR2: SGHVS and FNYEAQ. This CDR3 comprises 15 residues. The V gene lost 0 bases and the J gene lost 3 bases, with 12 bases spanning the gap. CDR3 in DNA: TGTGCCAGCAGCTTAGCCCCTTCCTCGGACTACGAGCAGTACTTC. Its translation: CASSLAPSSDYEQYF.